The 31 T cell receptor beta chains below all came from one sample that was sequenced in a study of cytomegalovirus exposure and HLA in healthy donors. PCR employed 60 Vbeta and 13 Jbeta primers. Sequencing used immunoSEQ multiplex PCR; TCRdb keeps in-frame clones, though not all of them. The sample gives 95,000 to 150,000 clones, about 80% of which show up once; approximately 10% is in the top ten. The specimen sequenced was PBMCs. Receptors originate from a young man in good health and CMV-seropositive.

The chain is built from TRBV7-9 and TRBJ1-1; a weak D match, TRBD1 (5 bases). The CDR3 spans 17 residues. The V end was cut by 0 bases, the J end by 0 bases, with 14 bases between. In germline, CDR1 is SEHNR, CDR2 FQNEAQ (reference sequence). CDR3 in DNA: TGTGCCAGCAGCTTAGCGCAAGGACGGACAATGAACACTGAAGCTTTCTTT. This gives the protein CASSLAQGRTMNTEAFF.

This rearrangement joins TRBV5-1 to TRBJ2-7, with 8 bases that match TRBD2. CDR1 is SGHRS and CDR2 is YFSETQ in the germline V gene. The CDR3 spans 14 residues. V lost 5 bases, J lost 1 base, and 5 bases stayed unmatched. CDR3 sequence reads: CASRLAAESYEQYF. The CDR3 coding sequence is TGCGCCAGCAGACTAGCGGCTGAATCCTACGAGCAGTACTTC.

This chain links TRBV5-4 with TRBJ1-2, with TRBD1 identical over 9 bases. This CDR3 comprises 16 residues. V lost 0 bases to trimming and J lost 7 bases; unmatched junction nucleotides: 10. Germline lookup yields CDR1 SGHNT and CDR2 YYREEE (reference sequence). CDR3 DNA sequence: TGTGCCAGCAGCTTGGTCGGGACAGGGCGCGATTTTGGCTACACCTTC. This encodes CASSLVGTGRDFGYTF.

The CDR3 sequence is CASSTGQGTNTEAFF. The CDR3, as DNA: TGTGCCAGCAGCACTGGACAGGGAACGAACACTGAAGCTTTCTTT. The chain links TRBV7-2 to TRBJ1-1; 8 positions agree with TRBD1. The V segment lost 5 bases and the J segment 1 base; nucleotides outside the gene matches: 6. In germline, CDR1 is SGHTA, CDR2 FQGNSA. The length of the CDR3 is 15 residues.

The rearrangement uses TRBV4-2 and TRBJ2-1; perhaps TRBD2 as D (5 bases). V gave up 2 bases and J gave up 0 bases, with 11 bases separating them. Looked up from germline, CDR1 is LGHNA and CDR2 is YNFKEQ. The CDR3 runs 16 residues. The CDR3 protein is CASSQSDLSSYNEQFF. Here the CDR3 DNA reads TGTGCCAGCAGCCAATCGGACTTGAGCTCCTACAATGAGCAGTTCTTC.

The chain joins TRBV9 to TRBJ2-2; D remains ambiguous. Germline loops: CDR1 SGDLS, CDR2 YYNGEE. Trimming removed 3 bases at V and 5 bases at J, with 14 bases between. CDR3 length equals 15 residues. The CDR3 loop is CASSAVGSKTGELFF. The CDR3 nucleotides read TGTGCCAGCAGCGCAGTGGGCAGCAAGACCGGGGAGCTGTTTTTT.

The chain employs TRBV28 and TRBJ1-5, with a possible D match to TRBD1 (5 bases). Per germline, CDR1 MDHEN and CDR2 SYDVKM. The CDR3 covers 12 residues. Trimming pared 8 bases from V and 9 bases from J, leaving 14 bases between. The CDR3 reads CASPSPGGPQHF. CDR3 in DNA: TGTGCCAGCCCTTCCCCCGGGGGGCCCCAGCATTTT.

The rearrangement joins TRBV28 to TRBJ2-6, with D possibly being TRBD1 (5 bases). V dropped 3 bases and J dropped 2 bases, with 8 bases sitting between them. The CDR3 is 15 amino acids. The germline gives CDR1 MDHEN, CDR2 SYDVKM. The CDR3 nucleotides read TGTGCCAGCAGTTTGTGGGGCGCTGGGGCCAACGTCCTGACTTTC. This encodes CASSLWGAGANVLTF.

The V call is TRBV6-5, the J call TRBJ1-1; 8 bases fit TRBD1. The germline CDR1 and CDR2 sequences are MNHEY and SVGAGI. This CDR3 comprises 14 residues. The V segment lost 7 bases and the J segment 5 bases; nucleotides outside the gene matches: 9. The CDR3 DNA is TGTGCCAGCACACTAGGACAGGGTTTGACTGAAGCTTTCTTT. Protein sequence: CASTLGQGLTEAFF.

This chain joins TRBV19 and TRBJ1-1; 10 bases are shared with TRBD1. Looked up from germline, CDR1 is LNHDA and CDR2 is SQIVND (reference sequence). Trimming at V came to 3 bases and at J to 5 bases, leaving 6 bases not matched to a gene. The CDR3 has 15 amino acids. For the CDR3, the DNA is TGTGCCAGTAGTATGGATGGGACAGGGGAAACTGAAGCTTTCTTT. Protein: CASSMDGTGETEAFF.

This clone was recorded only once. The genes are TRBV28 and TRBJ2-3, with TRBD2 identical over 10 bases. The CDR3 consists of 15 residues. The V gene end was trimmed by 7 bases and the J gene end by 2 bases; junction bases not matched to a gene: 6. Germline lookup yields CDR1 MDHEN and CDR2 SYDVKM. Written as DNA, the CDR3 is TGTGCCAGCACCCCGGGACTAGCGTACACAGATACGCAGTATTTT. Translating gives CASTPGLAYTDTQYF.

This chain links TRBV4-3 with TRBJ1-1; weak D call: TRBD1 (5 bases). There are 15 residues in the CDR3. Trimming removed 0 bases from V and 2 bases from J, with 10 bases in between. Germline lookup yields CDR1 LGHNA and CDR2 YSLEER. The CDR3 loop reads CASSQEAGSNTEAFF. Here the CDR3 DNA reads TGCGCCAGCAGCCAAGAAGCAGGGTCCAACACTGAAGCTTTCTTT.

The CDR3 DNA reads as TGTGCCAGCAGGCCGGGTCTCAACACCGGGGAGCTGTTTTTT. As protein: CASRPGLNTGELFF. This chain joins TRBV4-2 and TRBJ2-2; no reliable D call. Germline-derived CDR1 and CDR2 are LGHNA and YNFKEQ. Between the trimmed V and J ends, which lost 6 bases and 2 bases, there was a span of 10 bases. The CDR3 has 14 amino acids.

In its sample, this clone was seen once. The gene calls are TRBV27 and TRBJ1-4; a weak D match, TRBD1 (6 bases). The germline gives CDR1 MNHEY, CDR2 SMNVEV (reference sequence). Deletions cut 5 bases from V and 3 bases from J, with 13 bases between. There are 15 residues in the CDR3. For the CDR3, the DNA is TGTGCCAGCAGTATAACAGGGCAATCTAATGAAAAACTGTTTTTT. The encoded protein is CASSITGQSNEKLFF. Variable domain in full (rest from reference TRBV27 and TRBJ1-4): EAQVTQNPRYLITVTGKKLTVTCSQNMNHEYMSWYRQDPGLGLRQIYYSMNVEVTDKGDVPEGYKVSRKEKRNFPLILESPSPNQTSLYFCASSITGQSNEKLFFGSGTQLSVL.

This clone has just a few counts. The chain recombines TRBV2 with TRBJ2-1, with 7 bases aligning to TRBD1. Germline CDR1 is SNHLY and CDR2 is FYNNEI. CDR3 size: 15 residues. V was clipped by 5 bases and J by 9 bases; unmatched bases: 13. DNA of the CDR3: TGTGCCAGCAGTAGTGCCCGACAGGGTGGGAGTGAGCAGTTCTTC. It is translated as CASSSARQGGSEQFF.

This chain connects TRBV5-4 to TRBJ2-5, with D possibly matching TRBD1 (5 bases). The CDR3 covers 13 residues. The V end was cut by 0 bases, the J end by 5 bases, with 8 bases between. CDR1 SGHNT and CDR2 YYREEE come from the germline V gene (reference sequence). CDR3 loop: CASSLEPGETQYF. For the CDR3, the DNA is TGTGCCAGCAGCTTGGAACCAGGGGAGACCCAGTACTTC. The variable domain in full, with the rest retrieved from reference TRBV5-4 and TRBJ2-5, is ETGVTQSPTHLIKTRGQQVTLRCSSQSGHNTVSWYQQALGQGPQFIFQYYREEENGRGNFPPRFSGLQFPNYSSELNVNALELDDSALYLCASSLEPGETQYFGPGTRLLVL.

The rearrangement uses TRBV7-2 and TRBJ1-1, with D hard to call. V was pared by 5 bases and J by 0 bases, with 4 bases between. Germline V gene data show CDR1 as SGHTA and CDR2 as FQGNSA. The CDR3 is made up of 12 amino acids. Written as DNA, the CDR3 is TGTGCCAGCAGCCCCATGAACACTGAAGCTTTCTTT. This codes for CASSPMNTEAFF.

The chain combines TRBV30 with TRBJ1-1; D gene ambiguous. The V end was cut by 3 bases, the J end by 3 bases, with 11 bases between. This CDR3 region has 13 residues. The V gene's germline CDR1 is GTSNPN and CDR2 SVGIG (reference sequence). DNA of the CDR3: TGTGCCTGGAGCAGCGCGGCCGACACTGAAGCTTTCTTT. This encodes CAWSSAADTEAFF. Using reference TRBV30 and TRBJ1-1 for the parts outside the CDR3, the full variable domain is SQTIHQWPATLVQPVGSPLSLECTVEGTSNPNLYWYRQAAGRGLQLLFYSVGIGQISSEVPQNLSASRPQDRQFILSSKKLLLSDSGFYLCAWSSAADTEAFFGQGTRLTVV.

On this clone: The DNA is left out, because the CDR3 cannot be placed on it with certainty; the CDR3 is given as TCRdb lists it. The chain combines TRBV19 with TRBJ2-3; whether TRBD2, the table's D call, matches the DNA was not checked. 14 amino acids form the CDR3, both terminal residues included. The germline V gene encodes CDR1 LNHDA and CDR2 SQIVND (reference sequence). The CDR3 is CASTSGGRFDTQYF.

The rearrangement uses TRBV27 and TRBJ1-2; possibly TRBD1 for D (5 bases). Germline CDR1 and CDR2: MNHEY and SMNVEV (reference sequence). The CDR3 runs to 14 residues. Between the trimmed V and J ends, which lost 4 bases and 8 bases, there was a span of 17 bases. CDR3: CASSSGAGLFGYTF. CDR3 sequence (DNA): TGTGCCAGCAGTTCTGGGGCTGGGCTATTCGGCTACACCTTC.

The V and J genes are TRBV7-2 and TRBJ2-7, with D perhaps matching TRBD2 (6 bases). Trimming took 5 bases from V and 4 from J, leaving 27 bases between them. This CDR3 is built from 18 residues. Germline V gene sequence: CDR1 SGHTA, CDR2 FQGNSA. CDR3 region: CASSHSLGGGASPYEQYF. In DNA form, the CDR3 reads TGTGCCAGCAGCCACAGCTTAGGTGGAGGGGCATCTCCGTACGAGCAGTACTTC.

This clone was detected a few times. The chain uses TRBV6-6 and TRBJ1-1; possible D gene TRBD1, 6 bases. The CDR3 has 15 amino acids. Germline lookup yields CDR1 MNHNY and CDR2 SVGAGI (reference sequence). The V and J ends lost 6 bases and 0 bases respectively, with 14 bases between them. CDR3 bases: TGTGCCAGCAGCAACCAAGACAGGATGAACACTGAAGCTTTCTTT. Its protein product is CASSNQDRMNTEAFF.

There are many counts of this clone. The genes are TRBV6-1 and TRBJ2-7, with 7 nucleotides matching TRBD2. J gave up 0 bases and V 3 bases, and 5 bases lay outside the gene matches. CDR1 and CDR2 (germline): MNHNS, SASEGT. The CDR3 covers 15 residues. The CDR3 protein is CASSEGAGSSYEQYF. CDR3 DNA sequence: TGTGCCAGCAGTGAGGGAGCGGGGAGCTCCTACGAGCAGTACTTC.

Only a few counts were recorded for this clone. The gene calls are TRBV5-3 and TRBJ2-1; the match to TRBD1 covers 7 bases. TRBV5-3 is recorded as an ORF, its role being uncertain. V dropped 4 bases and J dropped 3; count of bases not matched to a gene: 7. The CDR3 is 15 amino acids. The CDR3 loop is CARSTRQGFYNEQFF. In DNA, the CDR3 is TGTGCCAGAAGCACCAGACAGGGTTTCTACAATGAGCAGTTCTTC.

The genes are TRBV27 and TRBJ2-7; the match to TRBD2 covers 8 bases. The ends lost 7 bases at V and 2 bases at J; junction bases unmatched: 4. This CDR3 contains 13 residues. The germline V gene has CDR1 MNHEY and CDR2 SMNVEV (reference sequence). The chain's CDR3 is CASKGGRTYEQYF. In DNA form, the CDR3 reads TGTGCCAGCAAGGGCGGGAGGACCTACGAGCAGTACTTC.

This clone was recorded a few times. The genes are TRBV5-4 and TRBJ2-7; D possibly corresponds to TRBD2 (5 bases). Germline-derived CDR1 and CDR2 are SGHNT and YYREEE (reference sequence). This CDR3 has 14 amino acids. Trimming removed 3 bases at V and 7 bases at J, with 17 bases between. DNA for the CDR3: TGTGCCAGCAGCTACAGCGGAACTCCCACTGAGCAGTACTTC. Translating it yields CASSYSGTPTEQYF.

V usage is TRBV10-3 and J usage is TRBJ1-2; D ambiguous. This CDR3 comprises 15 residues. CDR1 and CDR2 (germline): ENHRY, SYGVKD. V gave up 5 bases and J gave up 4 bases, with 17 bases separating them. In nucleotides, the CDR3 is TGTGCCATCAGTCCCGACGACACGTTATTCTATGGCTACACCTTC. As protein: CAISPDDTLFYGYTF.

V is TRBV27 and J is TRBJ2-7; 8 nucleotides agree with TRBD2. V shed 3 bases and J 2 bases; nucleotides not matched to a gene: 9. Per the germline V gene, CDR1 is MNHEY and CDR2 is SMNVEV (reference sequence). There are 16 residues in the CDR3. The CDR3 protein is CASSFGPLAGAYEQYF. DNA for the CDR3: TGTGCCAGCAGTTTCGGTCCCCTAGCGGGTGCCTACGAGCAGTACTTC.

The chain has TRBV19 and TRBJ1-1; D is perhaps TRBD1 (5 bases). Trimming pared 3 bases from V and 1 base from J, leaving 6 bases between. The CDR3 is 13 amino acids. In germline, CDR1 is LNHDA, CDR2 SQIVND (reference sequence). The CDR3 bases are TGTGCCAGTAGTATGGGGGGGAACACTGAAGCTTTCTTT. It specifies CASSMGGNTEAFF.

The V and J genes are TRBV6-1 and TRBJ2-7; 9 bases line up with TRBD2. The junction had 5 bases not matched to a gene; V was cut back by 1 base and J by 4 bases. Per germline, CDR1 MNHNS and CDR2 SASEGT. The CDR3 loop spans 15 amino acids. The CDR3 loop is CASSEETSGIYEQYF. DNA of the CDR3: TGTGCCAGCAGTGAAGAGACTAGCGGTATTTACGAGCAGTACTTC.

This clone was picked up one time. The chain recombines TRBV9 with TRBJ1-1; possibly TRBD1 for D (6 bases). Germline CDR1 reads SGDLS; CDR2 reads YYNGEE. The CDR3 extends over 17 amino acids. The V gene lost 0 bases and the J gene lost 3 bases, with 18 bases spanning the gap. The DNA of the CDR3 is TGTGCCAGCAGCGTAGGGCCTCCGGGGGCGGGGGACACTGAAGCTTTCTTT. Protein sequence: CASSVGPPGAGDTEAFF.